This TCR beta chain appears in the sequencing data of a study of cytomegalovirus exposure and HLA in healthy donors. Study results and caveats: The study labeled roughly 160 TCR beta chains cytomegalovirus-associated. In the 120 validation repertoires, a later analysis found that first-cohort TCR clusters tended to co-occur.

Comments on this clone: No antigen is known for it. Other DNA sequences in this specimen translate into the identical CDR3.

This CDR3 spans 13 amino acids. V gave up 1 base and J gave up 3 bases, with 6 bases separating them. The germline V gene encodes CDR1 SQVTM and CDR2 ANQGSEA. The assay was immunoSEQ multiplex PCR, and TCRdb's table has in-frame clones only and misses some. Here the sample spans more than 95,000 clones, 89% being singletons. The receptor was isolated from a woman between 18 and 29 years old in good health and CMV-seronegative. This chain connects TRBV29-1 to TRBJ2-2, with D possibly matching TRBD1 (5 bases). The sequencing sample was made of PBMCs. The CDR3 loop is CSVEVGDTGELFF. The CDR3, as DNA: TGCAGCGTTGAAGTAGGGGACACCGGGGAGCTGTTTTTT.